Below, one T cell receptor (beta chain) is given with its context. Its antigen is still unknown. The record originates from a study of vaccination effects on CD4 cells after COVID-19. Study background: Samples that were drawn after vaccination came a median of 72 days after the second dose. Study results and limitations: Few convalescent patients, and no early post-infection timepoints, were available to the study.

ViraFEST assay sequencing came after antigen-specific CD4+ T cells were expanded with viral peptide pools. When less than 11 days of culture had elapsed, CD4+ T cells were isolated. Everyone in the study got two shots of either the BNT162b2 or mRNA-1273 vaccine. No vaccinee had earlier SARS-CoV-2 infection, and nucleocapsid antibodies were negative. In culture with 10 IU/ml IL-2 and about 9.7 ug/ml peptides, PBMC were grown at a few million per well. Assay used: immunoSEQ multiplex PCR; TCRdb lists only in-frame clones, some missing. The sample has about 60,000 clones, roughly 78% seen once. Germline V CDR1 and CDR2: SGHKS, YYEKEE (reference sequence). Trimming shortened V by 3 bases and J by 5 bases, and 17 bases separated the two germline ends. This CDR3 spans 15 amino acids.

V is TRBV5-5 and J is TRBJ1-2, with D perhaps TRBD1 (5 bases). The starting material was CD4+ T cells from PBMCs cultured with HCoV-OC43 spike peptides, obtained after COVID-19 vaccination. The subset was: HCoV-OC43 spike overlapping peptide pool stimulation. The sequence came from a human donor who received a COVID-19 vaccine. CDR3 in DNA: TGTGCCAGCAGCTCTGGGGCAGATTATCCGTATGGCTACACCTTC. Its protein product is CASSSGADYPYGYTF. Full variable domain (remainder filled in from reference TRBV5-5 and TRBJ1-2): DAGVTQSPTHLIKTRGQQVTLRCSPISGHKSVSWYQQVLGQGPQFIFQYYEKEERGRGNFPDRFSARQFPNYSSELNVNALLLGDSALYLCASSSGADYPYGYTFGSGTRLTVV.